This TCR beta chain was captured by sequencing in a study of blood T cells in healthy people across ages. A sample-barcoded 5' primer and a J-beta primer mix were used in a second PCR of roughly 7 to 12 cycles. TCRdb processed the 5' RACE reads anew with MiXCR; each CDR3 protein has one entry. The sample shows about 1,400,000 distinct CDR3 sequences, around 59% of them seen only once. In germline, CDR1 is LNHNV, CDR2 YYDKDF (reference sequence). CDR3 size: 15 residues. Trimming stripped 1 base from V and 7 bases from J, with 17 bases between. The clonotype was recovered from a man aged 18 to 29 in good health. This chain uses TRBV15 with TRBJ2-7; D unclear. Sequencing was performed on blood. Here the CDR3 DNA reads TGTGCCACCAGCAGAGCCCCAGCTGTGACGTCGGAGCAGTACTTC. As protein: CATSRAPAVTSEQYF.